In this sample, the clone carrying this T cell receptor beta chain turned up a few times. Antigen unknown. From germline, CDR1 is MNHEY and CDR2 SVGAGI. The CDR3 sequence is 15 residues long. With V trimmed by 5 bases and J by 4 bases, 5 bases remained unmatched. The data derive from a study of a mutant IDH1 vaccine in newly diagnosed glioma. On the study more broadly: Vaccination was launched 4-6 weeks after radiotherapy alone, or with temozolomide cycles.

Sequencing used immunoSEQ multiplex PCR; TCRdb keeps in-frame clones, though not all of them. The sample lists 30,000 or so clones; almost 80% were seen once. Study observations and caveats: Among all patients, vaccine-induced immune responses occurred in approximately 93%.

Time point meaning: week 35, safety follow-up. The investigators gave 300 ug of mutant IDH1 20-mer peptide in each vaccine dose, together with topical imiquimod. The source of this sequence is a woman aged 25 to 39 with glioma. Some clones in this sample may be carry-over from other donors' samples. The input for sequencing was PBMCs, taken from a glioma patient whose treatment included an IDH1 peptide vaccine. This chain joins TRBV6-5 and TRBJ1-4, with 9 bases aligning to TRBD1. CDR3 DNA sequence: TGTGCCAGCAGTACGGGACAGGGCTATAATGAAAAACTGTTTTTT. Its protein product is CASSTGQGYNEKLFF.